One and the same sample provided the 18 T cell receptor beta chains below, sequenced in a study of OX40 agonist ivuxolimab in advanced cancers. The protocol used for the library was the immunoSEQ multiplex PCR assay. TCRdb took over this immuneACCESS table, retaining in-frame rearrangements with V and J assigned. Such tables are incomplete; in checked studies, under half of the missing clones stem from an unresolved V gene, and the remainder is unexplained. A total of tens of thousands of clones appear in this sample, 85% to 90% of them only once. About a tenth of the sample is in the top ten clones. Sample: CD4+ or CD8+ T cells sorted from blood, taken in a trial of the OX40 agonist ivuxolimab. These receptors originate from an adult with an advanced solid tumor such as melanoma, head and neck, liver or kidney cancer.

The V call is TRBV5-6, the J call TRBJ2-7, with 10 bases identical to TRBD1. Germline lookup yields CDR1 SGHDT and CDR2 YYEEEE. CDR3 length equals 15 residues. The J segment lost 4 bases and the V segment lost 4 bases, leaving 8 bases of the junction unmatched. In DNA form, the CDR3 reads TGTGCCAGCAGCCGGACCGGGACAGGGGCTTACGAGCAGTACTTC. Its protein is CASSRTGTGAYEQYF.

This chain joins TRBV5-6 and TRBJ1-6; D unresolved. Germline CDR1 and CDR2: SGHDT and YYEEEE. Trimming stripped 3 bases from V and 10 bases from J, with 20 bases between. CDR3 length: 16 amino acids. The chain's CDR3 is CASSSSGLTWESPLHF. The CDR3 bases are TGTGCCAGCAGCTCGTCCGGGCTAACCTGGGAGTCACCCCTCCACTTT.

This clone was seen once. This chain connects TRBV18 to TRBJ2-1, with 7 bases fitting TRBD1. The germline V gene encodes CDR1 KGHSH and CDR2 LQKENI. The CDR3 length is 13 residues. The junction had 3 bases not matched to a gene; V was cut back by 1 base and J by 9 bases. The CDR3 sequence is CASSPRQGGEQFF. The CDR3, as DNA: TGTGCCAGCTCACCACGACAGGGTGGTGAGCAGTTCTTC.

The chain's CDR3 is CASSPLLGVSSLKETQYF. The CDR3 DNA reads as TGTGCCAGCAGCCCTCTCCTGGGGGTTTCGTCGTTGAAGGAGACCCAGTACTTC. The chain has TRBV7-8 and TRBJ2-5; D is perhaps TRBD1 or TRBD2 (5 bases each). This CDR3 is 18 amino acids long. Looked up from germline, CDR1 is SGHVS and CDR2 is FQNEAQ. Trimming cost V 5 bases and J 5 bases, with 27 bases left between them.

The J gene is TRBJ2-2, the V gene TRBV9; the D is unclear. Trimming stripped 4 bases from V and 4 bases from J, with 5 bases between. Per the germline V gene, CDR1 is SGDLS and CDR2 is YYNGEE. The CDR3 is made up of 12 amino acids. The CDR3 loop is CASSPRTGELFF. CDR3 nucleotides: TGTGCCAGCAGCCCCCGCACCGGGGAGCTGTTTTTT.

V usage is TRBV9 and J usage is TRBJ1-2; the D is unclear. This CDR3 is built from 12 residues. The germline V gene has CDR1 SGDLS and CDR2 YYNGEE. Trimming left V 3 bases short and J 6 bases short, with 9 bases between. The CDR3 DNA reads TGTGCCAGCAGCGAAACAGAGAATGGCTACACCTTC. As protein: CASSETENGYTF.

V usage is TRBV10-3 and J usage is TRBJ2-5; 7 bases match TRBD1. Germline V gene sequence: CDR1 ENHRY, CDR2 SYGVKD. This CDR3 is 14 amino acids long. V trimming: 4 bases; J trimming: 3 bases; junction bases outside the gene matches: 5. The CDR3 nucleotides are TGTGCCATCAGTGGCAACCAGGGGGAAGAGACCCAGTACTTC. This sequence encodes CAISGNQGEETQYF.

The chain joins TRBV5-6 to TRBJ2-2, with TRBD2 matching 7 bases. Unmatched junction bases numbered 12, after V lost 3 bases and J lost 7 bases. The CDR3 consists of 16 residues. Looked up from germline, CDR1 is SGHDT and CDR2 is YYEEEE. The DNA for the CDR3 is TGTGCCAGCAGCTCCCTAGCGGAGGAACGGGGCGGGGAGCTGTTTTTT. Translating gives CASSSLAEERGGELFF.

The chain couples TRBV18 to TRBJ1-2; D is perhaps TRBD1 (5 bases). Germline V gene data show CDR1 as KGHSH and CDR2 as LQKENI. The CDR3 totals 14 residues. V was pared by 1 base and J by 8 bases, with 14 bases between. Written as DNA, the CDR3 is TGTGCCAGCTCACCACAATCCAGGGAGAGCGGCTACACCTTC. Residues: CASSPQSRESGYTF.

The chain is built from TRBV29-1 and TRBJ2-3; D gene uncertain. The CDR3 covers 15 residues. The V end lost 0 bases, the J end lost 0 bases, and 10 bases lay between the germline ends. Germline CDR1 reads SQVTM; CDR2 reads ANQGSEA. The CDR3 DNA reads TGCAGCGTTGAAGATCCCGGACCTAGCACAGATACGCAGTATTTT. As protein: CSVEDPGPSTDTQYF.

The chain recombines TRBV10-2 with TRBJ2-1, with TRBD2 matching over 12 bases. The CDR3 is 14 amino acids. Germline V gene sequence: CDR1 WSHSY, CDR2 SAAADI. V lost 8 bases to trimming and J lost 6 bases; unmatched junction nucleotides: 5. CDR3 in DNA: TGCGCCAGCCGCAGGGGACTAGCGGGCAATGAGCAGTTCTTC. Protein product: CASRRGLAGNEQFF.

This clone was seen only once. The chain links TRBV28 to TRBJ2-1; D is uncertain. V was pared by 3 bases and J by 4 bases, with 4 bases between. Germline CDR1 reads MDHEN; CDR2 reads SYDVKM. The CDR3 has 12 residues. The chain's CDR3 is CASSFWYNEQFF. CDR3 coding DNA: TGTGCCAGCAGTTTTTGGTACAATGAGCAGTTCTTC.

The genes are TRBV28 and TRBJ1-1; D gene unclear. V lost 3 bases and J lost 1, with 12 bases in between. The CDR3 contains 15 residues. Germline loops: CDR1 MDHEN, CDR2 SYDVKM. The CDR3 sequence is CASSFYGNTNTEAFF. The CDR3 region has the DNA TGTGCCAGCAGTTTCTACGGGAACACGAACACTGAAGCTTTCTTT.

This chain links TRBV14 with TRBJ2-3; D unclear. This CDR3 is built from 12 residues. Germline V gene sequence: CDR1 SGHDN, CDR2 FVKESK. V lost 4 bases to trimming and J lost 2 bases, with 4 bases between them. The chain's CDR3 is CASSPFTDTQYF. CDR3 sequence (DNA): TGTGCCAGCAGCCCGTTCACAGATACGCAGTATTTT.

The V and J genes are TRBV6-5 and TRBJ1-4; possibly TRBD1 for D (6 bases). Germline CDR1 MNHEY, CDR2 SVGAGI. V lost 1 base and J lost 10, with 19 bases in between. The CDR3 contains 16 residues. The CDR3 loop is CASSYFTGNRVGKLFF. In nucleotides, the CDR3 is TGTGCCAGCAGTTACTTTACAGGGAATCGGGTAGGAAAACTGTTTTTT.

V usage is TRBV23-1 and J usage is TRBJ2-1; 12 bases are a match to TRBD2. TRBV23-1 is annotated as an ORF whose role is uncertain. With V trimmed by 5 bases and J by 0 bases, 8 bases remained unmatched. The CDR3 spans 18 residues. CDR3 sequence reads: CASSTPGLAGYSYNEQFF. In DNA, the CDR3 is TGCGCCAGCAGTACTCCGGGACTAGCGGGTTACTCCTACAATGAGCAGTTCTTC.

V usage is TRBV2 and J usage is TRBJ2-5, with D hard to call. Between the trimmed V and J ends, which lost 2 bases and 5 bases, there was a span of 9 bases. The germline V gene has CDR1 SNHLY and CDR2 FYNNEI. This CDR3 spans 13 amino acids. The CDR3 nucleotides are TGTGCCAGCAGTGAAATGAGGTCCGAGACCCAGTACTTC. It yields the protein CASSEMRSETQYF.

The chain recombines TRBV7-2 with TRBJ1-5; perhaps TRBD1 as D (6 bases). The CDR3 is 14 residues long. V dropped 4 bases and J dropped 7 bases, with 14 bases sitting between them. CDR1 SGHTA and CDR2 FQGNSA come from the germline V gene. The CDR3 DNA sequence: TGTGCCAGCAGCTCGCAGGGGAAGGACCAGCCCCAGCATTTT. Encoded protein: CASSSQGKDQPQHF.